This T cell receptor beta chain was profiled in a study of human T cells and chemical hapten exposure. CDR3 size: 13 residues. V was pared by 3 bases and J by 6 bases, with 11 bases between. The table lists this clonotype with many counts. Time point reported: pre-sensitization, week 0. The treatment here: therapeutic diphenylcyclopropenone sensitization with weekly scalp DPC. TCRdb used MiXCR to reprocess the RACE reads, holding one entry per CDR3 protein. The data show almost 40,000 distinct CDR3 sequences, with less than 8.5% seen just once and 1.3% held by the top ten. The sample was whole blood, taken in connection with sensitization to the hapten diphenylcyclopropenone (DPC). J is TRBJ2-5 and V is TRBV12-3 or TRBV12-4, with D unclear. The clonotype comes from a woman aged 45 to 65 with alopecia areata. Some clones in this sample may be carry-over from other donors' samples. CDR3 sequence (DNA): TGTGCCAGCAGTTTTGGAAGGGCAAAGACCCAGTACTTC. This sequence encodes CASSFGRAKTQYF.